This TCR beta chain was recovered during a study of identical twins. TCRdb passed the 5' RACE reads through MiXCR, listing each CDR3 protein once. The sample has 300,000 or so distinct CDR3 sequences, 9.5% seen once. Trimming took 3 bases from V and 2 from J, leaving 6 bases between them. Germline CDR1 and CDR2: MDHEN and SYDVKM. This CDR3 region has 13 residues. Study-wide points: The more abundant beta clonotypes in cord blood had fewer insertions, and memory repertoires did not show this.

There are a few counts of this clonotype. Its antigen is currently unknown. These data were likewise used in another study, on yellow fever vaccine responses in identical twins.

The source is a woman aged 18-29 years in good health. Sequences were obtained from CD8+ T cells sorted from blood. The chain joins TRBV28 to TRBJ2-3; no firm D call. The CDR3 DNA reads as TGTGCCAGCAGTTTGGGGTTCACAGATACGCAGTATTTT. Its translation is CASSLGFTDTQYF.